These T cell receptor beta chains were read from a single sample in a study of blood T cell repertoires in COVID-19. Data came from immunoSEQ multiplex PCR; TCRdb stores just in-frame clones and leaves some out. The repertoire holds about 230,000 clones, with around four fifths as singletons. Material: peripheral blood. These TCRs come from a man between 40 and 49 years old with active or convalescent COVID-19. CDR3s include the opening cysteine and the closing phenylalanine or tryptophan. D genes are given only for firm matches. Expanded clones are given a class, and other clones once, few, many or no size at all.

TGTGCCAGCATGGTATCTTCTTTCTTCAGGGCTATTCAGCCCCAGCATTTT CASMVSSFFRAIQPQHF TRBV6-4 17 . . TRBJ1-5
TGCAGCGTTGGGGACAGGGGCTATCAGCCCCAGCATTTT CSVGDRGYQPQHF TRBV29-1 13 TRBD1 . TRBJ1-5
TGTGCCAGCACGGCCGAGGGACAGAGAGCCAATGAGCAGTTCTTC CASTAEGQRANEQFF TRBV5-4 15 TRBD1 once TRBJ2-1
TGCGCCAGCCCTGAGGGAGGCACTAATGAAAAACTGTTTTTT CASPEGGTNEKLFF TRBV5-1 14 . . TRBJ1-4
TGTGCCAGTGGGTGGAGTAACGGCTACACCTTC CASGWSNGYTF TRBV19 11 . . TRBJ1-2
TGCGCCAGCAGCCAAGGGGGGCGGTCCCTTCCCGCTTTCTTT CASSQGGRSLPAFF TRBV4-3 14 . once TRBJ1-1
TGTGCCAGTAGTATGGGGGGGGCCAGGGAGACCCAGTACTTC CASSMGGARETQYF TRBV19 14 . . TRBJ2-5
TGTGCCAGCAGTTGGAGCGGGAGGGCCGCATTCAAGTACTTC CASSWSGRAAFKYF TRBV6-2/TRBV6-3 14 TRBD2 . TRBJ2-4
TGTGCCAGCAGCGTGGGACAGATCCAAGAGACCCAGTACTTC CASSVGQIQETQYF TRBV6-5 14 TRBD1 . TRBJ2-5
TGTGCCAGCAGCTTAACAGGGGGACAGGGTAATGAAAAACTGTTTTTT CASSLTGGQGNEKLFF TRBV7-9 16 TRBD1 . TRBJ1-4
TGTGCCAGCAGCTTAGCGGGGGGCTCTGGGGCCAACGTCCTGACTTTC CASSLAGGSGANVLTF TRBV7-6 16 . . TRBJ2-6
TGTGCCAGCAGCGCCGCAGCGGGCCTGACCTACGAGCAGTACTTC CASSAAAGLTYEQYF TRBV9 15 . . TRBJ2-7
TGTGCCAGCAGTGAAGCAACAGGGGGTAGTGAAAAACTGTTTTTT CASSEATGGSEKLFF TRBV6-1 15 TRBD1 . TRBJ1-4
TGTGCCAGCAGCCGCACTCGGGACAGACCTAATGAAAAACTGTTTTTT CASSRTRDRPNEKLFF TRBV5-4 16 TRBD1 . TRBJ1-4
TGTGCCATCAGGCCCTGGACAGACAACTATGGCTACACCTTC CAIRPWTDNYGYTF TRBV10-3 14 . once TRBJ1-2
TGCGCCAGCAGCCGGACGGGACAGGGGAGCAATCAGCCCCAGCATTTT CASSRTGQGSNQPQHF TRBV4-3 16 TRBD1 . TRBJ1-5
TGTGCCAGCAGCTTAGCCGGGACAGGGGGCTCCTACGAGCAGTACTTC CASSLAGTGGSYEQYF TRBV13 16 TRBD1 once TRBJ2-7
TGTGCCAGCAGCCAATACCGGGACACCGATGCCCTCTCCTACAATGAGCAGTTCTTC CASSQYRDTDALSYNEQFF TRBV3-1/TRBV3-2 19 . . TRBJ2-1
TGTGCCAGTACCTCCGGGACTACCCTTGACGATACGCAGTATTTT CASTSGTTLDDTQYF TRBV19 15 TRBD2 . TRBJ2-3
TGTGCCAGCAGTTTATTAGTCGACTATGGCTACACCTTC CASSLLVDYGYTF TRBV28 13 . once TRBJ1-2
TGTGCCAGCAGTTTAGGGGCGAACTATGGCTACACCTTC CASSLGANYGYTF TRBV12-3/TRBV12-4 13 . . TRBJ1-2
TGTGCCTGGAGTCCCCCGGGACAGAGCTTCTCTGGAAACACCATATATTTT CAWSPPGQSFSGNTIYF TRBV30 17 TRBD1 . TRBJ1-3
TGTGCCAGCAGGAGAGGACTAGCGGGAGTAAGCGAGCAGTTCTTC CASRRGLAGVSEQFF TRBV6-6 15 TRBD2 . TRBJ2-1
TGTGCCAGCAGCTCGTATGGATTAGGAGGGCTAGCCAAAAACATTCAGTACTTC CASSSYGLGGLAKNIQYF TRBV7-2 18 . . TRBJ2-4
TGTGCCAGCTCACCGGCTCCCGGGACAGTACCTTCTGGAAACACCATATATTTT CASSPAPGTVPSGNTIYF TRBV18 18 TRBD1 . TRBJ1-3
TGTGCCAGCAGTCGAGGCCACTCCTACGAGCAGTACTTC CASSRGHSYEQYF TRBV6-6 13 . . TRBJ2-7
TGTGCCAGCAGTTTACAGGGAAAGGGAAACACCATATATTTT CASSLQGKGNTIYF TRBV27 14 . . TRBJ1-3
TGTGCTAGTGGTTGGGGGGGTGACAGGGGCTCTTATGGCTACACCTTC CASGWGGDRGSYGYTF TRBV12-5 16 TRBD1 . TRBJ1-2
TGCGCCAGCAGCAGGGCGAGGGCTTTCTTT CASSRARAFF TRBV10-2 10 . . TRBJ1-1
TGTGCCAGCAGTCCGGGCGCAGGGGGTACGCAGTATTTT CASSPGAGGTQYF TRBV2 13 TRBD1 . TRBJ2-3
TGTGCCAGCAGTTACTCGAGAGGGAACACTGGGGCCAACGTCCTGACTTTC CASSYSRGNTGANVLTF TRBV6-2/TRBV6-3 17 . . TRBJ2-6
TGTGCCAGTAGGCTAGCGGGAGGGCCTTGGACCGGGGAGCTGTTTTTT CASRLAGGPWTGELFF TRBV19 16 TRBD2 . TRBJ2-2
TGCAGCGTTGAACCTTACGGGACAGGGGACTACGAGCAGTACTTC CSVEPYGTGDYEQYF TRBV29-1 15 TRBD1 large TRBJ2-7
TGCGCCAGCAGCTGGACCGGGACAACCAACGAGCAGTACTTC CASSWTGTTNEQYF TRBV5-1 14 . . TRBJ2-7
TGTGCCAGCAGTGCGCAGGGGCTAAATGAAAAACTGTTTTTT CASSAQGLNEKLFF TRBV2 14 . . TRBJ1-4
TGTGCCAGCGAGGAGGGTGGCTATGGCTACACCTTC CASEEGGYGYTF TRBV6-5 12 . . TRBJ1-2
TGTGCCAGCAGTCAACAGGGGTCCACTGAAGCTTTCTTT CASSQQGSTEAFF TRBV6-5 13 TRBD1 many TRBJ1-1
TGTGCCAGCTCTCATCAACCAGGGGACAATCAGCCCCAGCATTTT CASSHQPGDNQPQHF TRBV18 15 . . TRBJ1-5
TGTGCCAGCAGTCCGACACTGATCTATGGCTACACCTTC CASSPTLIYGYTF TRBV6-5 13 . . TRBJ1-2
TGTGCCAGCAGCTTAGCTGACAGGCTTGAAAAACTGTTTTTT CASSLADRLEKLFF TRBV7-9 14 . . TRBJ1-4
TGTGCCATCAGTGATCAAGCTGGGCAACCCCAGCATTTT CAISDQAGQPQHF TRBV10-3 13 . . TRBJ1-5
TGTGCCAGCAGCTTAGGGGCAGGGATGAAGAATGAAAAACTGTTTTTT CASSLGAGMKNEKLFF TRBV11-2 16 . . TRBJ1-4
TGTGCAAGTCGCCTCTATGGGGGGACCGAGGGCGGGGAGCTGTTTTTT CASRLYGGTEGGELFF TRBV12-2 16 . . TRBJ2-2
TGTGCCAGCAGCTCTCAGGGTAGAACGATACGTTCACCCCTCCACTTT CASSSQGRTIRSPLHF TRBV7-2 16 . . TRBJ1-6
TGTGCCAGCAGTTCAGGAACTAGTGCCGGGGAGCTGTTTTTT CASSSGTSAGELFF TRBV25-1 14 . . TRBJ2-2
TGTGCCAGCAGTCCCGCGGGACAGGGATTTTATGGCTACACCTTC CASSPAGQGFYGYTF TRBV2 15 TRBD1 . TRBJ1-2
TGTGCCAGCAGCCAAGGGACAGTCCCAGGGGAGACCCAGTACTTC CASSQGTVPGETQYF TRBV3-1/TRBV3-2 15 . once TRBJ2-5
TGTGCCAGCAGTGAGGCATCGGAAAACACCATATATTTT CASSEASENTIYF TRBV28 13 . . TRBJ1-3
TGTGCCAGCAGCCTCGGGACTAGCGGGGTGAACACCGGGGAGCTGTTTTTT CASSLGTSGVNTGELFF TRBV7-6 17 TRBD2 . TRBJ2-2
TGTGCCAGCAGCGTAGGCGGGGGGCTCACAGATACGCAGTATTTT CASSVGGGLTDTQYF TRBV9 15 TRBD2 . TRBJ2-3
TGTGCCAGCAGCGGAGAGAGTGCAACTAATGAAAAACTGTTTTTT CASSGESATNEKLFF TRBV4-2 15 . few TRBJ1-4
TGTGCCAGCAGCCCCGATGGGAGGGGCCACCGTCCCTACGAGCAGTACTTC CASSPDGRGHRPYEQYF TRBV3-1/TRBV3-2 17 TRBD2 . TRBJ2-7